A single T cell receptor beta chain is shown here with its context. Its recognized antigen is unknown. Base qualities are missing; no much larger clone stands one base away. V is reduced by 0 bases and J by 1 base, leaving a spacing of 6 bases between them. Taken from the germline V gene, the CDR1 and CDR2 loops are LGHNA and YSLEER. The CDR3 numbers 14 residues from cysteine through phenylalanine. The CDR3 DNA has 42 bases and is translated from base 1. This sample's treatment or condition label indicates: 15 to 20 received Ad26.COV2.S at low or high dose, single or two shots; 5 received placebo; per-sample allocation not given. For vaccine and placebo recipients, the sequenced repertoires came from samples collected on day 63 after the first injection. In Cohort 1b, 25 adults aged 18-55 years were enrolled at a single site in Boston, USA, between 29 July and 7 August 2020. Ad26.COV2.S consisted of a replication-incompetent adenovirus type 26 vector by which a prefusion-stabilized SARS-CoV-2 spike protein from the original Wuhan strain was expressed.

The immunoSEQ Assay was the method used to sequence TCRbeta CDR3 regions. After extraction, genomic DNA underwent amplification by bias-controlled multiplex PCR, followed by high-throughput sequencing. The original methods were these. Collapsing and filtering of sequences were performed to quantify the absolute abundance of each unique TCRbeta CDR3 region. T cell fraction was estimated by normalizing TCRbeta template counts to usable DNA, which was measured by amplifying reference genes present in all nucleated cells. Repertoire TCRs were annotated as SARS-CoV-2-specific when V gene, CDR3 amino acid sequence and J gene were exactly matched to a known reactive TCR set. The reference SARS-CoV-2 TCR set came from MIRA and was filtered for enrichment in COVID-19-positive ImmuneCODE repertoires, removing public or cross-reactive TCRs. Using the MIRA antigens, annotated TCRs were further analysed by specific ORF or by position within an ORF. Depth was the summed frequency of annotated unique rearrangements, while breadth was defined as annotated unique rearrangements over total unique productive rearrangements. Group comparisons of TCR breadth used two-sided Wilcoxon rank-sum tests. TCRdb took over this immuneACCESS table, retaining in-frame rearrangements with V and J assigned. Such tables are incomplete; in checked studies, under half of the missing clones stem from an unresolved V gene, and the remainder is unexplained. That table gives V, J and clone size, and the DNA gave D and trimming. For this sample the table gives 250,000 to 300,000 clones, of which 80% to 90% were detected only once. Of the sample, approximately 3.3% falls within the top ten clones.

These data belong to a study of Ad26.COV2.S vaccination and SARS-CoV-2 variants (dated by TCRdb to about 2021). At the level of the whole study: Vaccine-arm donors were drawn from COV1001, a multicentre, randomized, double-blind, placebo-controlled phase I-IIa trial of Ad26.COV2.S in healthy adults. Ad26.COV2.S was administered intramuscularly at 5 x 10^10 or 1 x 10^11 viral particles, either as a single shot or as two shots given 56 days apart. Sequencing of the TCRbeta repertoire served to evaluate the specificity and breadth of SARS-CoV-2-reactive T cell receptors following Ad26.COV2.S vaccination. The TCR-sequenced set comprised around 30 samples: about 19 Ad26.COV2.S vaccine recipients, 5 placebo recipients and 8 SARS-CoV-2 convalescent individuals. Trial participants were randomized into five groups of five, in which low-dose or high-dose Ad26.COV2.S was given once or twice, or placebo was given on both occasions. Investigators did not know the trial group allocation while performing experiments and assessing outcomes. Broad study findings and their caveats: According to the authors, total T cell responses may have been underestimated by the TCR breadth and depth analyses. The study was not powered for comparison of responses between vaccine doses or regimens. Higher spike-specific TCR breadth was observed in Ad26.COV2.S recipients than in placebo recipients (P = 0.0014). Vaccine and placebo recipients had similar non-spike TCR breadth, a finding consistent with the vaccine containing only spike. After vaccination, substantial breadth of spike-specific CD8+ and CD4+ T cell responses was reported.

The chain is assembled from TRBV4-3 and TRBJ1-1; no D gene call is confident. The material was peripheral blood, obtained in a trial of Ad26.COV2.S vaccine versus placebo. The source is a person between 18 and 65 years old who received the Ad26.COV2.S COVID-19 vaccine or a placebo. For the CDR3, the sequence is CASSQDTRNTEAFF. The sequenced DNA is TGCGCCAGCAGCCAAGATACGAGGAACACTGAAGCTTTCTTT.